Listed below are T cell receptor beta chains from one sample, sequenced in a study of blood T cell repertoires in COVID-19. Profiling relied on immunoSEQ multiplex PCR, and the TCRdb table lists in-frame clones only, not all of them. The sample yields approximately 240,000 clones, approximately 83% seen once. Sequenced sample: peripheral blood. The receptors shown here come from a woman in her thirties who had recovered from COVID-19. Each CDR3 is given with its conserved first and last residue. D genes are given only for firm matches. For some rows the clone size is stated as once, few or many, or as a class when expanded; others skip it.

length	size	D	V	J	CDR3	DNA
14	NA	NA	TRBV9	TRBJ1-6	CASSDRGDNSPLHF	TGTGCCAGCAGCGACCGGGGGGATAATTCACCCCTCCACTTT
13	NA	NA	TRBV5-1	TRBJ2-2	CASSIGQNGELFF	TGCGCCAGCAGCATTGGACAGAACGGGGAGCTGTTTTTT
16	NA	NA	TRBV14	TRBJ2-6	CASSQAGRDGANVLTF	TGTGCCAGCAGCCAAGCGGGCAGGGATGGGGCCAACGTCCTGACTTTC
14	NA	TRBD1	TRBV9	TRBJ1-3	CASSVERDRAPIYF	TGTGCCAGCAGCGTAGAGCGGGACAGGGCCCCCATATATTTT
14	NA	TRBD1	TRBV28	TRBJ1-4	CASIERGPTEKLFF	TGTGCCAGCATCGAGAGGGGGCCTACGGAAAAACTGTTTTTT
16	NA	TRBD1	TRBV28	TRBJ1-3	CASSLGQGTAGNTIYF	TGTGCCAGCAGTTTGGGACAGGGAACCGCTGGAAACACCATATATTTT
15	NA	TRBD1	TRBV28	TRBJ2-5	CASSETGTIQETQYF	TGTGCCAGCAGTGAGACAGGGACGATCCAAGAGACCCAGTACTTC
12	NA	NA	TRBV7-9	TRBJ2-2	CASGQNTGELFF	TGTGCCAGCGGACAGAACACCGGGGAGCTGTTTTTT
14	few	NA	TRBV20-1	TRBJ2-7	CSASDRDFSYEQYF	TGCAGTGCTAGTGACAGGGACTTCTCCTACGAGCAGTACTTC
14	once	NA	TRBV5-1	TRBJ2-7	CASSLAQGEGEQYF	TGCGCCAGCAGCTTGGCGCAGGGCGAAGGCGAGCAGTACTTC
12	NA	NA	TRBV12-3/TRBV12-4	TRBJ1-2	CASTTGRDGYTF	TGTGCCAGCACCACGGGTCGGGATGGCTACACCTTC
14	NA	NA	TRBV6-6	TRBJ2-1	CASSNGGLYNEQFF	TGTGCCAGCAGTAACGGGGGGCTCTACAATGAGCAGTTCTTC
16	NA	NA	TRBV6-2/TRBV6-3	TRBJ2-4	CASSYATGLAKNIQYF	TGTGCCAGCAGTTACGCAACAGGGTTAGCCAAAAACATTCAGTACTTC
15	NA	TRBD2	TRBV6-5	TRBJ2-7	CASRTTSGLSYEQYF	TGTGCCAGCAGGACCACTAGCGGGCTCTCCTACGAGCAGTACTTC
18	many	NA	TRBV28	TRBJ1-4	CASSFWDVGDATNEKLFF	TGTGCCAGCAGTTTTTGGGATGTAGGGGATGCAACTAATGAAAAACTGTTTTTT
14	once	TRBD1	TRBV18	TRBJ1-3	CASRTGAEGNTIYF	TGTGCCAGCCGGACAGGGGCTGAGGGAAACACCATATATTTT
14	many	NA	TRBV5-6	TRBJ2-7	CASSPQGLSYEQYF	TGTGCCAGCAGCCCGCAGGGGTTGTCCTACGAGCAGTACTTC
13	NA	TRBD1	TRBV15	TRBJ1-2	CATSRYRGEGYTF	TGTGCCACCAGCAGGTACAGGGGTGAGGGCTACACCTTC
15	NA	TRBD2	TRBV9	TRBJ2-1	CASSVTSGRSNEQFF	TGTGCCAGCAGCGTGACTAGCGGGAGAAGCAATGAGCAGTTCTTC
16	few	TRBD1	TRBV28	TRBJ2-7	CASSLPGTGGIYEQYF	TGTGCCAGCAGTCTACCCGGGACAGGGGGAATCTACGAGCAGTACTTC
17	NA	TRBD2	TRBV9	TRBJ2-2	CASSVGMGLAAAGELFF	TGTGCCAGCAGCGTAGGGATGGGACTAGCAGCCGCCGGGGAGCTGTTTTTT
14	NA	NA	TRBV19	TRBJ2-7	CASSIRRQSYEQYF	TGTGCCAGTAGTATCCGGAGGCAGTCCTACGAGCAGTACTTC
16	NA	TRBD1	TRBV11-2	TRBJ1-5	CASSLGIGGGNQPQHF	TGTGCCAGCAGCTTAGGTATAGGGGGCGGCAATCAGCCCCAGCATTTT
14	NA	NA	TRBV30	TRBJ1-2	CAWRREGLGSGYTF	TGTGCCTGGAGACGGGAGGGGCTCGGGAGTGGCTACACCTTC
15	NA	TRBD2	TRBV6-1	TRBJ2-7	CASSESGGSSYEQYF	TGTGCCAGCAGTGAATCCGGGGGGTCATCCTACGAGCAGTACTTC
16	NA	TRBD1	TRBV7-3	TRBJ1-1	CASSLMARGGSAEAFF	TGTGCCAGCAGCCTTATGGCTCGAGGGGGCAGCGCTGAAGCTTTCTTT
14	few	TRBD1	TRBV5-1	TRBJ1-1	CASSLDRGNTEAFF	TGCGCCAGCAGCTTGGACAGGGGGAACACTGAAGCTTTCTTT
16	NA	TRBD1	TRBV2	TRBJ2-6	CASTGQGGAGANVLTF	TGTGCCAGCACAGGACAGGGGGGAGCAGGGGCCAACGTCCTGACTTTC
15	once	TRBD1	TRBV5-5	TRBJ1-2	CASSLTGGLGYGYTF	TGTGCCAGCAGCTTGACAGGGGGCCTAGGCTATGGCTACACCTTC
13	NA	NA	TRBV9	TRBJ2-3	CASSVRGPTTQYF	TGTGCCAGCAGCGTCCGAGGGCCGACTACGCAGTATTTT